The clone carrying this T cell receptor beta chain has more than one count but fewer than ten. What it recognizes is unknown. This record belongs to a study of T cells after yellow fever vaccination. Study-wide results and caveats: Abundant clonotypes from the bulk population could contaminate FACS-sorted repertoires. Booster sampling recovered most clones from primary vaccination (96% CD4, over 75% CD8).

In TCRdb, the 5' RACE reads were re-called with MiXCR into one record per CDR3 protein. The table lists about 200,000 distinct CDR3 sequences, 3.2% of them singletons. This sequence was found in a young man who received the YFV17D yellow fever vaccine. The source material was CD4+ T cells sorted from PBMCs, sampled 10 days after the yellow fever booster vaccination.

The CDR3 nucleotides read TGTGCCAGCAGCCGACAGGACCCAGATACGCAGTATTTT. Amino acids: CASSRQDPDTQYF. This chain links TRBV7-2 with TRBJ2-3; perhaps TRBD1 as D (6 bases). This CDR3 region has 13 residues. Germline V gene sequence: CDR1 SGHTA, CDR2 FQGNSA. V shed 5 bases and J shed 4 bases, with 10 bases lying between them.